This TCR beta chain was sequenced for a study of blood T cell repertoires in COVID-19. Study-wide context: Spain, Italy and the United States supplied samples that represented acute and convalescent COVID-19. T cells, B-cell-depleted T cells, or PBMCs provided the cDNA or gDNA that served as material.

This clone has more than one count but fewer than ten. Original processing notes: Nucleated cell counts were estimated from reference gene primer amplification. Sequencing used immunoSEQ multiplex PCR; TCRdb keeps in-frame clones, though not all of them. That table furnishes V, J and clone size, whereas the DNA furnished D and trimming. The table has more than 85,000 clones, about 80% seen once. The sample was peripheral blood. This sequence originates from a man at least 80 years old with acute or convalescent COVID-19.

DNA of the CDR3: TGCGCCAGCAGCCCAGGGACAGTAGGCAATCAGCCCCAGCATTTT. This translates into CASSPGTVGNQPQHF. This chain connects TRBV5-1 to TRBJ1-5; 7 bases agree with TRBD1. J gave up 2 bases and V 4 bases, and 6 bases lay outside the gene matches. CDR3 length: 15 residues. Per germline, CDR1 SGHRS and CDR2 YFSETQ.